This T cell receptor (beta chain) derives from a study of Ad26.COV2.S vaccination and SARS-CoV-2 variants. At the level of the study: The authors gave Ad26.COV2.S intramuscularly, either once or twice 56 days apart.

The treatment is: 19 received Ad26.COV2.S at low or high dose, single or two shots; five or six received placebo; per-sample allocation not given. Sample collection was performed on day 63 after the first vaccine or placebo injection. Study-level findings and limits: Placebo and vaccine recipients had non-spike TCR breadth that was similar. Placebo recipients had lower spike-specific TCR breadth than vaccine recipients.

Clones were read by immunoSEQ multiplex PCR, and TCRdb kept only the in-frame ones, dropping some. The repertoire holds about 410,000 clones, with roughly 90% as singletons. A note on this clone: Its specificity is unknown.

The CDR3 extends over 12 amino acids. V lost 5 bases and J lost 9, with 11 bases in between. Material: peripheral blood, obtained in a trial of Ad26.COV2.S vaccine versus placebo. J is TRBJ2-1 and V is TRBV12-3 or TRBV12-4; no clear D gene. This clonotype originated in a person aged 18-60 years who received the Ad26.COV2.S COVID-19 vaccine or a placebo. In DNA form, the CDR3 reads TGTGCCAGCAGTCTGACCCGGGTTGAGCAGTTCTTC. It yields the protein CASSLTRVEQFF.